The 8 T cell receptor beta chains presented below share a single source sample, sequenced in a study of follicular helper T cells after annual influenza vaccination. Time point denoted: 2014-2015 season, 7 days after vaccination. Data came from immunoSEQ multiplex PCR; TCRdb stores just in-frame clones and leaves some out. The repertoire holds about 3,200 clones, with approximately 79% as singletons. This material consisted of CXCR5+ CD38- circulating T follicular helper cells from blood, taken 7 days after influenza vaccination. The subset here: circulating Tfh, non-naive CD4+CXCR5+PD-1+ (ICOS+CD38+ or ICOS-CD38-). The receptors here all came from an adult who received the influenza vaccine.

This chain uses TRBV4-2 with TRBJ2-1, with D maybe TRBD1 (5 bases). Germline V CDR1 and CDR2: LGHNA, YNFKEQ. The germline V and J ends were trimmed by 6 bases and 2 bases, with 23 bases remaining between them. This CDR3 spans 18 amino acids. This CDR3 is CASSYDSGRGNTYNEQFF. DNA for the CDR3: TGTGCCAGCAGTTACGATTCGGGTAGGGGCAACACCTACAATGAGCAGTTCTTC.

The chain joins TRBV18 to TRBJ1-2; 9 bases are shared with TRBD1. This CDR3 is built from 14 residues. Trimming removed 0 bases from V and 7 bases from J; junction bases left unmatched: 3. CDR1 KGHSH and CDR2 LQKENI come from the germline V gene. The CDR3 DNA reads as TGTGCCAGCTCACCACCGGGACAGGGTCGTGGCTACACCTTC. Translation gives CASSPPGQGRGYTF.

The chain joins TRBV4-3 to TRBJ2-1, with 14 bases lining up with TRBD2. Trimming cost V 3 bases and J 5 bases; bases outside gene matches: 0. In germline, CDR1 is LGHNA, CDR2 YSLEER. The CDR3 is 15 amino acids. This chain's CDR3 is CASSQGLAGDNEQFF. The CDR3, as DNA: TGCGCCAGCAGCCAGGGACTAGCGGGGGACAATGAGCAGTTCTTC.

A few counts support this clone. V is TRBV5-1 and J is TRBJ1-2; D gene uncertain. V was trimmed by 4 bases and J by 6 bases, leaving 10 bases between them. Germline values: CDR1 SGHRS, CDR2 YFSETQ. This CDR3 has 12 residues. DNA for the CDR3: TGCGCCAGCAGCAGGGCAAGGGATGGCTACACCTTC. Amino acids: CASSRARDGYTF.

A few counts support this clone. The rearrangement links TRBV18 to TRBJ1-2, with D possibly being TRBD1 (5 bases). CDR3 size: 16 residues. Trimming removed 3 bases at V and 6 bases at J, with 20 bases between. The germline V gene has CDR1 KGHSH and CDR2 LQKENI. Here the CDR3 reads CASSPPSQYQGDGYTF. The CDR3 DNA reads TGTGCCAGCTCACCTCCCTCCCAGTACCAGGGAGATGGCTACACCTTC.

The rearrangement joins TRBV29-1 to TRBJ2-4, with D possibly called TRBD1 or TRBD2 (5 bases each). The germline gives CDR1 SQVTM, CDR2 ANQGSEA. V lost 3 bases, J lost 0 bases, and 6 bases lay in between. The CDR3 totals 13 residues. The CDR3 sequence is CSVEGTAKNIQYF. CDR3 DNA sequence: TGCAGCGTTGAGGGGACAGCCAAAAACATTCAGTACTTC.

The J gene is TRBJ1-2, the V gene TRBV10-3; 11 bases line up with TRBD1. This CDR3 is 14 amino acids long. Germline values: CDR1 ENHRY, CDR2 SYGVKD. V was pared by 6 bases and J by 3 bases, with 3 bases of the junction left unmatched. This CDR3 reads CAIRGTGGDYGYTF. In DNA form, the CDR3 reads TGTGCCATCAGGGGGACAGGGGGTGACTATGGCTACACCTTC.

This rearrangement joins TRBV18 to TRBJ1-1; a weak D match, TRBD1 (6 bases). Germline values: CDR1 KGHSH, CDR2 LQKENI. Between the trimmed V and J ends, which lost 2 bases and 3 bases, there was a span of 16 bases. The CDR3 totals 16 residues. The CDR3 nucleotides are TGTGCCAGCTCACCAGGTTGGGGGCGCCCGGACACTGAAGCTTTCTTT. Protein product: CASSPGWGRPDTEAFF.